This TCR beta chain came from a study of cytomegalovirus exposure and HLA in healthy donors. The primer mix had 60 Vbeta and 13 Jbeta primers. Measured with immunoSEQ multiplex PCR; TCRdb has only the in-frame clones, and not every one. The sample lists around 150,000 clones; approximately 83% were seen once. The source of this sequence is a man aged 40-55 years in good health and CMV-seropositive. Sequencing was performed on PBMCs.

The CDR3 coding sequence is TGTGCCTGGAGTTTCTGGACTAGCGGGGAAGGGGAGCAGTACTTC. Protein: CAWSFWTSGEGEQYF. This chain uses TRBV30 with TRBJ2-7, with 12 nucleotides matching TRBD2. The CDR3 spans 15 residues. V was pared by 2 bases and J by 7 bases, with 9 bases of the junction left unmatched. Germline values: CDR1 GTSNPN, CDR2 SVGIG (reference sequence).